This TCR beta chain was sequenced in a study of spatial heterogeneity in lung cancer. Study-wide context: Sequence detection consistently recorded a greater number of beta-chain than alpha-chain sequences.

Whole-study findings and limits: Ubiquitous expanded tumor TCRs appeared in blood more at resection than follow-up.

As to time point: sample taken at primary tumor resection. Whole RNA obtained from tumor, nontumor lung or frozen PBMC underwent sequencing without sorting. The cohort: around 77 early-stage, untreated non-small cell lung cancer patients. This clonotype was counted ten times or more. The antigen is undetermined. A unique molecular identifier was carried by every single TCR cDNA molecule. TCRdb reanalysed the 5' RACE reads using MiXCR and keeps one entry per CDR3 protein. The data hold 28,000 or so distinct CDR3 sequences, with 10% to 15% observed a single time. This clonotype originated in a female donor with early-stage non-small cell lung cancer. The specimen comprised PBMCs, sampled at surgery.

The CDR3 spells CSVGLQGVEKLFF. DNA for the CDR3: TGCAGCGTTGGTTTACAGGGTGTAGAAAAACTGTTTTTT. The genes are TRBV29-1 and TRBJ1-4; TRBD1 might be the D (6 bases). The CDR3 consists of 13 residues. Per the germline V gene, CDR1 is SQVTM and CDR2 is ANQGSEA. Trimming removed 4 bases at V and 8 bases at J, with 14 bases between.